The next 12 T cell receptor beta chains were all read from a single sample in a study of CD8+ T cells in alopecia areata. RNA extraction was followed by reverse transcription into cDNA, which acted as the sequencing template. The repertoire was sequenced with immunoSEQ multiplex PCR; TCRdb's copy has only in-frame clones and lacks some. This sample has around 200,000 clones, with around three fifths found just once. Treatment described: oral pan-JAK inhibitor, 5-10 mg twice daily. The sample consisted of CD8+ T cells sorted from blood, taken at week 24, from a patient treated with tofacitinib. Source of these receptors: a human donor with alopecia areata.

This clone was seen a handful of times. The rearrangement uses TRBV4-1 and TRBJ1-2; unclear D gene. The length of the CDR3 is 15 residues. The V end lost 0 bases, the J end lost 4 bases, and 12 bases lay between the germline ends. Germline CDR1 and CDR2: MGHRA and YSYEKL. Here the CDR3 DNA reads TGCGCCAGCAGCCAAGACCACCACGGAATCTATGGCTACACCTTC. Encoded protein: CASSQDHHGIYGYTF.

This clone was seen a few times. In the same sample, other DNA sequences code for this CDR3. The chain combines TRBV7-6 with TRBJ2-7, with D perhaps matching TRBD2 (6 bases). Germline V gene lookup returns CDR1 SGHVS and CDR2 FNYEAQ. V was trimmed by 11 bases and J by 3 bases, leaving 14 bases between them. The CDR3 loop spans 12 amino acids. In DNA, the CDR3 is TGTGCCGTATCCGGGGGTGGCTACGAGCAGTACTTC. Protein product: CAVSGGGYEQYF.

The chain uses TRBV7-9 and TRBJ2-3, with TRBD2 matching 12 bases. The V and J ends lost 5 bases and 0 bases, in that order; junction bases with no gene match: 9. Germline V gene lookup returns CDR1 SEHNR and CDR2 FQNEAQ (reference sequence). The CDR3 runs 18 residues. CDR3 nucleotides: TGTGCCAGCAGCCGACGTACCCTAGCGGGGGGGAGCACAGATACGCAGTATTTT. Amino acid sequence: CASSRRTLAGGSTDTQYF.

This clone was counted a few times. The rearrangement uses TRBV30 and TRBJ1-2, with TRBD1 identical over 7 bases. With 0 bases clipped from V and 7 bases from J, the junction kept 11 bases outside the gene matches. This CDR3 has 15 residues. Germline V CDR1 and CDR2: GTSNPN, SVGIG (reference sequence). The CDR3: CAWSVENRGSVGYTF. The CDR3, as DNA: TGTGCCTGGAGTGTAGAAAACAGGGGATCCGTTGGCTACACCTTC.

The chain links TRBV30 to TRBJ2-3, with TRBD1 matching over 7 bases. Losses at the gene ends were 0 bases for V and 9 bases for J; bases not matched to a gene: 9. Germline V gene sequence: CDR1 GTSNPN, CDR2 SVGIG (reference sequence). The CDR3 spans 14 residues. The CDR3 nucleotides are TGTGCCTGGAGTGTGACAGGGCAGGTGGACACGCAGTATTTT. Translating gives CAWSVTGQVDTQYF.

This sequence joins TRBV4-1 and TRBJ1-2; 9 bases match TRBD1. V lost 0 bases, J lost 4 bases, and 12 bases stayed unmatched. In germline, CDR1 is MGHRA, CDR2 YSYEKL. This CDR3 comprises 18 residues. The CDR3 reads CASSQEGLRDRDSYGYTF. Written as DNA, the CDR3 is TGCGCCAGCAGCCAAGAGGGGCTCCGGGACAGGGACTCCTATGGCTACACCTTC.

The CDR3 DNA follows: TGTGCCAGCAGCTCCCGACAGAGCTACGAGCAGTACTTC. Its translation is CASSSRQSYEQYF. V gene TRBV9 combines with J gene TRBJ2-7; the D gene is possibly TRBD1 (5 bases). V lost 4 bases and J lost 3, with 11 bases in between. The germline V gene has CDR1 SGDLS and CDR2 YYNGEE. The CDR3 totals 13 residues.

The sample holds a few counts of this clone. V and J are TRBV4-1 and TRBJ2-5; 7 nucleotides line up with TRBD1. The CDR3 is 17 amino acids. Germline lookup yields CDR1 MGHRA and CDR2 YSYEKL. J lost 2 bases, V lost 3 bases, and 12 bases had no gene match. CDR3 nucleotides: TGCGCCAGCAGCCATCCTGGAACAGGGGCCGAGCAAGAGACCCAGTACTTC. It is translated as CASSHPGTGAEQETQYF.

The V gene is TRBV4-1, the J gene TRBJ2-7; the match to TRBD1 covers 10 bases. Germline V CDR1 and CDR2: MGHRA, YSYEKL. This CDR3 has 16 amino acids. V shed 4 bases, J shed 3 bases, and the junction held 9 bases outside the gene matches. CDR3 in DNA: TGCGCCAGCAGCCCATCCGCGGGGACAGGGGTCTACGAGCAGTACTTC. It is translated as CASSPSAGTGVYEQYF.

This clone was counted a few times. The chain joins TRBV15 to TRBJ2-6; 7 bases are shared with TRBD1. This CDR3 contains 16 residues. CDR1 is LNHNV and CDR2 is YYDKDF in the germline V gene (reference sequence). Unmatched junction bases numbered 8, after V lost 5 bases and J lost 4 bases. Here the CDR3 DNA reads TGTGCCACCAGCCCATTGACAGGGAAAGGGGCCAACGTCCTGACTTTC. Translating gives CATSPLTGKGANVLTF.

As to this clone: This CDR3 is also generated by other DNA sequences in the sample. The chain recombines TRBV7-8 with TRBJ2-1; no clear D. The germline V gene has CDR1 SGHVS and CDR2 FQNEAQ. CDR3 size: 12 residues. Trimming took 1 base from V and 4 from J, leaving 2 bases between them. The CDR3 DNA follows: TGTGCCAGCAGCTTAGGTTACAATGAGCAGTTCTTC. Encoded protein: CASSLGYNEQFF.

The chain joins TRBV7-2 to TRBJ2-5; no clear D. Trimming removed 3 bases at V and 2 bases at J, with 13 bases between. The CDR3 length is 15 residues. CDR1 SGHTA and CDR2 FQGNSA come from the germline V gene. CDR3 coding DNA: TGTGCCAGCAGCTTGTTAGGGTCATTACAAGAGACCCAGTACTTC. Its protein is CASSLLGSLQETQYF.